A selection of T cell receptor beta chains follows, all from one sample in a study of T cell responses to AZD1222 COVID-19 vaccine. Here immunoSEQ multiplex PCR was the method, and the copy in TCRdb shows in-frame clones only, minus some. The sample shows roughly 150,000 clones, approximately 86% of them seen only once. The sample in question was peripheral blood, obtained after recovery from COVID-19. The receptors derive from an adult who had recovered from COVID-19. CDR3s include the opening cysteine and the closing phenylalanine or tryptophan. A D gene is named only where the DNA matches it firmly. Clone size appears in some rows only: once, few, many, or a class for an expanded clone.

abundance: many
d_gene: TRBD1
len: 14
v_gene: TRBV27
j_gene: TRBJ1-4
CDR3aa: CASSHRGPNEKLFF
CDR3nt: TGTGCCAGCAGTCACAGGGGTCCTAATGAAAAACTGTTTTTT

abundance: NA
d_gene: TRBD1
len: 15
v_gene: TRBV5-1
j_gene: TRBJ1-1
CDR3aa: CASSSQGPWNTEAFF
CDR3nt: TGCGCCAGCAGCTCACAGGGGCCGTGGAACACTGAAGCTTTCTTT

abundance: NA
d_gene: NA
len: 16
v_gene: TRBV28
j_gene: TRBJ1-2
CDR3aa: CASSLTAVPLNYGYTF
CDR3nt: TGTGCCAGCAGTTTAACGGCAGTCCCCCTTAACTATGGCTACACCTTC

abundance: NA
d_gene: NA
len: 14
v_gene: TRBV19
j_gene: TRBJ2-1
CDR3aa: CASSPRVGHNEQFF
CDR3nt: TGTGCCAGTAGCCCCCGAGTAGGGCACAATGAGCAGTTCTTC

abundance: NA
d_gene: TRBD2
len: 17
v_gene: TRBV7-3
j_gene: TRBJ2-1
CDR3aa: CASSLVSGGSSYNEQFF
CDR3nt: TGTGCCAGCAGCTTAGTTAGCGGGGGTAGCTCCTACAATGAGCAGTTCTTC

abundance: NA
d_gene: NA
len: 15
v_gene: TRBV7-3
j_gene: TRBJ1-6
CDR3aa: CASSQRPLGNSPLHF
CDR3nt: TGTGCCAGCAGCCAAAGACCCCTGGGTAATTCACCCCTCCACTTT

abundance: NA
d_gene: NA
len: 14
v_gene: TRBV4-1
j_gene: TRBJ2-7
CDR3aa: CASSQVGQTYEQYF
CDR3nt: TGCGCCAGCAGCCAGGTAGGACAGACCTACGAGCAGTACTTC

abundance: NA
d_gene: NA
len: 13
v_gene: TRBV7-9
j_gene: TRBJ1-1
CDR3aa: CASSLRTGSEAFF
CDR3nt: TGTGCCAGCAGCTTGAGGACCGGGAGTGAAGCTTTCTTT

abundance: NA
d_gene: NA
len: 15
v_gene: TRBV3-1/TRBV3-2
j_gene: TRBJ2-5
CDR3aa: CASSQDLARMETQYF
CDR3nt: TGTGCCAGCAGCCAAGATCTAGCGCGAATGGAGACCCAGTACTTC

abundance: NA
d_gene: NA
len: 12
v_gene: TRBV4-1
j_gene: TRBJ2-2
CDR3aa: CASSQDGQALFF
CDR3nt: TGCGCCAGCAGCCAAGATGGGCAGGCGCTGTTTTTT

abundance: once
d_gene: NA
len: 15
v_gene: TRBV28
j_gene: TRBJ1-4
CDR3aa: CASSPPEWYDEKLFF
CDR3nt: TGTGCCAGCAGTCCCCCCGAGTGGTACGATGAAAAACTGTTTTTT

abundance: NA
d_gene: TRBD1
len: 16
v_gene: TRBV6-2/TRBV6-3
j_gene: TRBJ1-1
CDR3aa: CASTPRGQGLRTEAFF
CDR3nt: TGTGCCAGCACCCCCCGGGGACAGGGGCTGAGGACTGAAGCTTTCTTT

abundance: few
d_gene: NA
len: 14
v_gene: TRBV7-3
j_gene: TRBJ2-5
CDR3aa: CASSPTGLQETQYF
CDR3nt: TGTGCCAGCAGCCCAACAGGGTTACAAGAGACCCAGTACTTC

abundance: NA
d_gene: NA
len: 14
v_gene: TRBV3-1/TRBV3-2
j_gene: TRBJ1-5
CDR3aa: CASSQPISNQPQHF
CDR3nt: TGTGCCAGCAGCCAGCCGATTAGCAATCAGCCCCAGCATTTT

abundance: NA
d_gene: TRBD1
len: 14
v_gene: TRBV2
j_gene: TRBJ2-1
CDR3aa: CASNGQGAYNEQFF
CDR3nt: TGTGCCAGCAATGGACAGGGGGCCTACAATGAGCAGTTCTTC

abundance: NA
d_gene: TRBD1
len: 15
v_gene: TRBV2
j_gene: TRBJ1-1
CDR3aa: CASSQGDTTNTEAFF
CDR3nt: TGTGCCAGCAGCCAGGGGGACACCACCAACACTGAAGCTTTCTTT

abundance: NA
d_gene: NA
len: 14
v_gene: TRBV14
j_gene: TRBJ2-7
CDR3aa: CASSQATGNYEQYF
CDR3nt: TGTGCCAGCAGCCAAGCGACAGGAAATTACGAGCAGTACTTC

abundance: few
d_gene: NA
len: 17
v_gene: TRBV7-9
j_gene: TRBJ2-1
CDR3aa: CASSLPPGLTKSPEQFF
CDR3nt: TGTGCCAGCAGCTTACCGCCGGGACTGACGAAAAGCCCTGAGCAGTTCTTC

abundance: NA
d_gene: NA
len: 15
v_gene: TRBV4-3
j_gene: TRBJ1-1
CDR3aa: CASSQGGRGRTEAFF
CDR3nt: TGCGCCAGCAGCCAAGGAGGACGCGGGCGCACTGAAGCTTTCTTT

abundance: once
d_gene: TRBD1
len: 15
v_gene: TRBV27
j_gene: TRBJ1-2
CDR3aa: CASSSDRGKNYGYTF
CDR3nt: TGTGCCAGCAGTTCGGACAGGGGAAAGAACTATGGCTACACCTTC

abundance: NA
d_gene: NA
len: 13
v_gene: TRBV29-1
j_gene: TRBJ2-3
CDR3aa: CSSTGRSTDTQYF
CDR3nt: TGCAGCTCGACAGGACGGAGCACAGATACGCAGTATTTT

abundance: NA
d_gene: NA
len: 13
v_gene: TRBV4-2
j_gene: TRBJ1-2
CDR3aa: CASSQEGNYGYTF
CDR3nt: TGTGCCAGCAGCCAAGAGGGGAACTATGGCTACACCTTC

abundance: NA
d_gene: NA
len: 16
v_gene: TRBV4-3
j_gene: TRBJ2-7
CDR3aa: CASSQGFKGVSYEQYF
CDR3nt: TGCGCCAGCAGCCAAGGGTTCAAGGGCGTAAGCTACGAGCAGTACTTC

abundance: NA
d_gene: NA
len: 16
v_gene: TRBV5-6
j_gene: TRBJ1-2
CDR3aa: CASSLANRLPNYGYTF
CDR3nt: TGTGCCAGCAGCTTGGCCAACCGCCTCCCTAACTATGGCTACACCTTC

abundance: NA
d_gene: NA
len: 15
v_gene: TRBV9
j_gene: TRBJ2-1
CDR3aa: CASSLLARHYNEQFF
CDR3nt: TGTGCCAGCAGCCTCCTAGCGCGACACTACAATGAGCAGTTCTTC

abundance: NA
d_gene: NA
len: 11
v_gene: TRBV7-9
j_gene: TRBJ1-2
CDR3aa: CASSLGVNYTF
CDR3nt: TGTGCCAGCAGCTTAGGGGTGAACTACACCTTC

abundance: NA
d_gene: TRBD1
len: 15
v_gene: TRBV6-1
j_gene: TRBJ2-7
CDR3aa: CASSEVRQGQYEQYF
CDR3nt: TGTGCCAGCAGTGAAGTTAGACAGGGTCAATACGAGCAGTACTTC

abundance: NA
d_gene: TRBD1
len: 13
v_gene: TRBV9
j_gene: TRBJ1-2
CDR3aa: CASSRDSNYGYTF
CDR3nt: TGTGCCAGCAGCAGGGACAGTAACTATGGCTACACCTTC

abundance: NA
d_gene: TRBD2
len: 16
v_gene: TRBV9
j_gene: TRBJ2-3
CDR3aa: CASSVGTSGLTDTQYF
CDR3nt: TGTGCCAGCAGCGTAGGAACTAGCGGCCTCACAGATACGCAGTATTTT

abundance: NA
d_gene: TRBD2
len: 19
v_gene: TRBV9
j_gene: TRBJ2-3
CDR3aa: CASSPNPQGLAGSTDTQYF
CDR3nt: TGTGCCAGCAGCCCCAACCCCCAAGGACTAGCGGGTAGCACAGATACGCAGTATTTT

abundance: once
d_gene: NA
len: 15
v_gene: TRBV6-6
j_gene: TRBJ2-7
CDR3aa: CASSPHTGITTEQYF
CDR3nt: TGTGCCAGCAGTCCTCATACAGGGATAACTACCGAGCAGTACTTC

abundance: NA
d_gene: TRBD1
len: 15
v_gene: TRBV6-5
j_gene: TRBJ2-2
CDR3aa: CASSRDRGITGELFF
CDR3nt: TGTGCCAGCAGTCGGGACAGGGGTATCACCGGGGAGCTGTTTTTT

abundance: NA
d_gene: TRBD1
len: 14
v_gene: TRBV5-1
j_gene: TRBJ1-2
CDR3aa: CASSLGQGNYGYTF
CDR3nt: TGCGCCAGCAGCCTAGGACAGGGGAACTATGGCTACACCTTC

abundance: NA
d_gene: NA
len: 14
v_gene: TRBV18
j_gene: TRBJ1-2
CDR3aa: CASSALNREGGYTF
CDR3nt: TGTGCCAGCTCAGCTTTAAACAGGGAGGGTGGCTACACCTTC